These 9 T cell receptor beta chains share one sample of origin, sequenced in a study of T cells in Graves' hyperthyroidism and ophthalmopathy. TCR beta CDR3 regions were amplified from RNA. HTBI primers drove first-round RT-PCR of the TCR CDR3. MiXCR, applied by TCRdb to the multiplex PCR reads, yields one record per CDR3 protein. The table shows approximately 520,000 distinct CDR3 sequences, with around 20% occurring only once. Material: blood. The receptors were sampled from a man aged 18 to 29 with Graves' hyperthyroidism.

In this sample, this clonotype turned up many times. In DNA, the CDR3 is TGTGCCAGCAGTTTACCCGGAGACACTGAAGCTTTCTTT. Encoded protein: CASSLPGDTEAFF. The V call is TRBV28, the J call TRBJ1-1; unclear D gene. This CDR3 has 13 residues. Trimming took off 2 bases at V and 3 bases at J, with 7 bases between the two ends. Germline V gene data show CDR1 as MDHEN and CDR2 as SYDVKM.

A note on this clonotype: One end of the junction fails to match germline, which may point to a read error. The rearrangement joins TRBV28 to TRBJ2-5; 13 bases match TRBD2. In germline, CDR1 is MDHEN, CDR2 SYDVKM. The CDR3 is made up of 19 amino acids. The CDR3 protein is CTSSLPPTSGGAEEETQYF. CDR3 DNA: TGTACCAGCAGTTTACCCCCTACTAGCGGGGGGGCTGAGGAGGAGACCCAGTACTTC. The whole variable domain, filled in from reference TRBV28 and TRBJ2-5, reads DVKVTQSSRYLVKRTGEKVFLECVQDMDHENMFWYRQDPGLGLRLIYFSYDVKMKEKGDIPEGYSVSREKKERFSLILESASTNQTSMYLCTSSLPPTSGGAEEETQYFGPGTRLLVL.

CDR3 residues: CASSFQRAYEQYF. CDR3 DNA: TGTGCCAGCAGCTTTCAACGAGCCTACGAGCAGTACTTC. The chain combines TRBV5-6 with TRBJ2-7; D uncertain. CDR1 SGHDT and CDR2 YYEEEE come from the germline V gene. V lost 2 bases and J 2 bases, leaving 8 bases between the germline ends. This CDR3 comprises 13 residues.

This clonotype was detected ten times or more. The CDR3 DNA reads as TGTGCCAGCAGCCTCCTTAGCGGGGCCCCCTCCTACGAGCAGTACTTC. Protein: CASSLLSGAPSYEQYF. The chain links TRBV6-1 to TRBJ2-7; TRBD2 matches at 8 bases. V lost 6 bases and J lost 0; bases outside the gene matches: 10. The CDR3 contains 16 residues. Germline assignment: CDR1 MNHNS and CDR2 SASEGT.

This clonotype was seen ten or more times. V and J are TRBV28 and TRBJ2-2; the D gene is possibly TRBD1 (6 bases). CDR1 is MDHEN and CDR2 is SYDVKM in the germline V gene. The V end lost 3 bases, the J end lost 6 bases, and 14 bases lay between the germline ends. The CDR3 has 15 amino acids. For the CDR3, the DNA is TGTGCCAGCAGTTTTTTAGGGGGTGACGCCGGGGAGCTGTTTTTT. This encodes CASSFLGGDAGELFF.

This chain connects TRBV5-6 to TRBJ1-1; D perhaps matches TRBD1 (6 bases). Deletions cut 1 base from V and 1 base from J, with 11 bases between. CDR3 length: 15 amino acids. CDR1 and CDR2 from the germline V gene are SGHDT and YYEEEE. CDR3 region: CASSLIRDTNTEAFF. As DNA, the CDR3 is TGTGCCAGCAGCTTGATCCGGGACACGAACACTGAAGCTTTCTTT.

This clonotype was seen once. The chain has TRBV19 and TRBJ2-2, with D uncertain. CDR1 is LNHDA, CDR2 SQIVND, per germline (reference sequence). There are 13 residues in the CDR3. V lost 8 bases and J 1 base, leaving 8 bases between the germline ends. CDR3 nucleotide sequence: TGTGCCAGTCTGAGACAGAACACCGGGGAGCTGTTTTTT. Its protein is CASLRQNTGELFF. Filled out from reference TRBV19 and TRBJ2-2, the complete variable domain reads DGGITQSPKYLFRKEGQNVTLSCEQNLNHDAMYWYRQDPGQGLRLIYYSQIVNDFQKGDIAEGYSVSREKKESFPLTVTSAQKNPTAFYLCASLRQNTGELFFGEGSRLTVL.

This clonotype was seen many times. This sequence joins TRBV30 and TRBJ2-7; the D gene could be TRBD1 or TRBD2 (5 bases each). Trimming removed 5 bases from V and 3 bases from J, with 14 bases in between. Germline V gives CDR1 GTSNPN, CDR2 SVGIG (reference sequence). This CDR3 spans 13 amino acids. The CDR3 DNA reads TGTGCCTGGGGGTTGGGACGGAACTACGAGCAGTACTTC. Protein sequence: CAWGLGRNYEQYF.

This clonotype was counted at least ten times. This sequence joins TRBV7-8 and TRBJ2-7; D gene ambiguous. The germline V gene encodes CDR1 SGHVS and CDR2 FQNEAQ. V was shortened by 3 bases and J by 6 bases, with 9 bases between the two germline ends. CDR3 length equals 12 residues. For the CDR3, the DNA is TGTGCCAGCAGCTTTCAGAGCCTCGAGCAGTACTTC. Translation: CASSFQSLEQYF.